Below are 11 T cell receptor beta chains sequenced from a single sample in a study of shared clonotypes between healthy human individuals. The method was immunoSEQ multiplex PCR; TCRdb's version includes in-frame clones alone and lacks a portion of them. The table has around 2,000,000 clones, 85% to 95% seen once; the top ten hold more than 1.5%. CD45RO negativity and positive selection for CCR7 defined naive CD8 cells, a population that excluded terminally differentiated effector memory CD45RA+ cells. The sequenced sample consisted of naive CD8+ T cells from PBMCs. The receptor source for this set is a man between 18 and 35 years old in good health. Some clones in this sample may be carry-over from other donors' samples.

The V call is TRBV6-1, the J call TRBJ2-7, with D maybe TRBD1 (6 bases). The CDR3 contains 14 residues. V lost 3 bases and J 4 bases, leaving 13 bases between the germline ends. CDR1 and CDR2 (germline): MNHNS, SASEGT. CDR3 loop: CASSDGVQGYEQYF. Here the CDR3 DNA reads TGTGCCAGCAGTGATGGTGTACAGGGATACGAGCAGTACTTC.

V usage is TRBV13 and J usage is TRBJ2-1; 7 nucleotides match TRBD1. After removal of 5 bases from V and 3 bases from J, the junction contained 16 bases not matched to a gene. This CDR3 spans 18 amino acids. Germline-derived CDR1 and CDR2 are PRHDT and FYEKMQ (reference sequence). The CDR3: CASSHSYETGLSYNEQFF. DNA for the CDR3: TGTGCCAGCAGCCATTCATACGAGACAGGGTTAAGCTACAATGAGCAGTTCTTC.

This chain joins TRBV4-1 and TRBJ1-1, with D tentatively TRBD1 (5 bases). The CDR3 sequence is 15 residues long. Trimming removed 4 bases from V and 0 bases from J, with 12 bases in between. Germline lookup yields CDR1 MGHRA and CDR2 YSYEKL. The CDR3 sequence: CASSPSRGVNTEAFF. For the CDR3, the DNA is TGCGCCAGCAGCCCGAGCCGGGGGGTGAACACTGAAGCTTTCTTT.

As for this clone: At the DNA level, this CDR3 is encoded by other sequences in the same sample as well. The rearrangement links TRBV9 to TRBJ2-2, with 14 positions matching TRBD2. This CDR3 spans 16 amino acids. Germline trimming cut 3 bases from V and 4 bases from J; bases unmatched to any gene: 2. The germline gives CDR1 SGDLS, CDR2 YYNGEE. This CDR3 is CASSEGLAGVTGELFF. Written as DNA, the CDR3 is TGTGCCAGCAGCGAGGGACTAGCGGGAGTCACCGGGGAGCTGTTTTTT.

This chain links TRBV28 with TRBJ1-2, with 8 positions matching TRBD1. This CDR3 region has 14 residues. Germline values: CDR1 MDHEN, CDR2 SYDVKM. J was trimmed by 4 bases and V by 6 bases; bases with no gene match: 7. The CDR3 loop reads CASRPTGEPYGYTF. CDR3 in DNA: TGTGCCAGCAGACCGACAGGGGAGCCCTATGGCTACACCTTC.

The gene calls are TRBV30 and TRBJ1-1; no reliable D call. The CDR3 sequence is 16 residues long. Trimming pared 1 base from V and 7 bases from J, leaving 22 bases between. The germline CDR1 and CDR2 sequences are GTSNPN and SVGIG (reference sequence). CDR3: CAWSGLSRPTPNEAFF. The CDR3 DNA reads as TGTGCCTGGAGTGGTCTGTCGCGTCCGACGCCTAATGAAGCTTTCTTT.

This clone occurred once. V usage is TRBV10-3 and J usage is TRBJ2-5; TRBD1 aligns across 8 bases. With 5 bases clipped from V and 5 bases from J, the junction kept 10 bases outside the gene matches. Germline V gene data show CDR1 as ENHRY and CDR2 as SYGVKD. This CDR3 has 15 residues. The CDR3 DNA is TGTGCCATCAGTTTGGACAGGGCGTTCGGGGAGACCCAGTACTTC. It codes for CAISLDRAFGETQYF.

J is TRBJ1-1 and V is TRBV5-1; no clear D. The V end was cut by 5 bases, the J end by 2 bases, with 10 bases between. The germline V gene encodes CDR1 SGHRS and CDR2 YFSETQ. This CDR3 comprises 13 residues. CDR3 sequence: CASRTQPNTEAFF. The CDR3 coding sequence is TGCGCCAGCAGGACCCAACCCAACACTGAAGCTTTCTTT.

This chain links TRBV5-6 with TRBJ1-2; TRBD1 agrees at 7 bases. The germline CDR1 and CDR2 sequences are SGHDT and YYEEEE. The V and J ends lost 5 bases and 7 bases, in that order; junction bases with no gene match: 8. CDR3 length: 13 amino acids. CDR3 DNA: TGTGCCAGCAGTTACAGGGGCTCCGGTGGCTACACCTTC. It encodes CASSYRGSGGYTF.

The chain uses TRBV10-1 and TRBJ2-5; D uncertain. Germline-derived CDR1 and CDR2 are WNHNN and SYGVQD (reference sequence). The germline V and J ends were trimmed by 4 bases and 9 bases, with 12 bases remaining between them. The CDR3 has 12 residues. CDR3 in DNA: TGCGCCAGCAGTGGAACCCCGTGGGCCCAGTACTTC. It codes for CASSGTPWAQYF.

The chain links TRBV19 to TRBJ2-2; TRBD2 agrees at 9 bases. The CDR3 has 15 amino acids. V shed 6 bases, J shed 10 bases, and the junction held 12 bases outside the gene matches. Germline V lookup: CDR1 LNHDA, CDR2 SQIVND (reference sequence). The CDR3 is CASRPGLALWEELFF. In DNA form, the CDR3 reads TGTGCCAGTAGACCGGGACTAGCCCTCTGGGAGGAGCTGTTTTTT.